These T cell receptor beta chains were read from a single sample in a study of cytotoxic CD8 clonotypes in ibrutinib-treated CLL. The table came from immunoSEQ multiplex PCR; TCRdb's copy has only in-frame clones and leaves some out. The sample carries approximately 190,000 clones, more than 65% recorded once. The input for sequencing was PBMCs, taken after 12 months of ibrutinib treatment. Source of these receptors: a human donor with chronic lymphocytic leukemia. Each CDR3 is given with its conserved first and last residue. A D gene is named only where the DNA matches it firmly. Clone size is shown for a subset of rows, as once, few, many or a class of expanded clone.

d_call	j_call	v_call	clone_size	cdr3_aa
NA	TRBJ2-2	TRBV4-2	NA	CASSQEWVNTGELFF
NA	TRBJ2-1	TRBV5-1	NA	CASSLAPTASSYNEQFF
NA	TRBJ1-4	TRBV5-6	NA	CASSFPRGSRNEKLFF
NA	TRBJ1-1	TRBV30	few	CAWSVMGNTEAFF
TRBD1	TRBJ1-1	TRBV23-1	NA	CASSQSSGQGRRRNTEAFF
NA	TRBJ1-1	TRBV5-1	few	CASSPQGGTEAFF
NA	TRBJ2-5	TRBV28	NA	CASTPGGRETQYF
NA	TRBJ1-1	TRBV29-1	few	CSGAGHLNTEAFF
NA	TRBJ1-1	TRBV27	few	CASSPGTEAFF
TRBD1	TRBJ2-7	TRBV6-1	NA	CASNRQGGYEQYF
TRBD1	TRBJ1-2	TRBV29-1	NA	CSVERTGRGYTF
NA	TRBJ1-1	TRBV30	once	CAWSVIGITEAFF
NA	TRBJ2-7	TRBV10-3	NA	CAISETPSYEQYF
NA	TRBJ1-2	TRBV15	NA	CATSRDSTGGRYTF
TRBD1	TRBJ1-5	TRBV19	once	CASSLGQGNQPQHF
TRBD1	TRBJ2-1	TRBV11-1	NA	CASTKGQGGDNEQFF
NA	TRBJ1-2	TRBV5-6	few	CASSSGHGNGYTF
NA	TRBJ1-1	TRBV4-1	NA	CASSQEGGTGTNTEAFF
NA	TRBJ2-5	TRBV5-6	NA	CASSYQETQYF
TRBD1	TRBJ1-6	TRBV6-5	NA	CASSYSGQFYNSPLHF
NA	TRBJ1-5	TRBV9	NA	CASSVGLTNQPQHF
NA	TRBJ2-1	TRBV11-3	NA	CASSSRGAVSYNEQFF
NA	TRBJ2-3	TRBV5-4	NA	CASSPDWGGGTDTQYF
TRBD1	TRBJ1-2	TRBV5-1	few	CASSPRDRGPKEGYTF
NA	TRBJ2-3	TRBV30	NA	CAWSSPVDTQYF
NA	TRBJ1-1	TRBV4-2	once	CASSHNDNRASGGTEAFF
TRBD1	TRBJ1-6	TRBV6-6	NA	CASSFLTGDSPLHF